This T cell receptor beta chain was retrieved from a study of blood T cells in healthy people across ages. Overall study findings and caveats: Estimated diversity across one million T cells was deemed an underestimate. It was not known whether donors were CMV positive (a possible confounder of expanded clonotype changes).

In the case of this clonotype: Its antigen remains unknown.

The V gene lost 6 bases and the J gene lost 5 bases, with 14 bases spanning the gap. Germline V gene sequence: CDR1 DFQATT, CDR2 SNEGSKA (reference sequence). The CDR3 loop spans 13 amino acids. Collection of roughly 9.6 milliliters of peripheral blood was performed for each donor. Total RNA extracted from each sample amounted to at least 6 micrograms. A J-beta primer mix and a sample-barcoded 5' primer were used in a second PCR of roughly 7 to 12 cycles. TCRdb fed the 5' RACE reads into MiXCR, producing one record per CDR3 protein. Among fewer than 700,000 distinct CDR3 sequences, around 38% were seen once, and the ten largest hold 25% to 30%.

This TCR was sampled from a man at least 80 years old in good health. The rearrangement links TRBV20-1 to TRBJ2-1; D is possibly TRBD2 (6 bases). Sample: blood. CDR3 DNA sequence: TGCAGTGCAGGGGACTTCCTGAACAATGAGCAGTTCTTC. Its protein product is CSAGDFLNNEQFF.